The 9 T cell receptor beta chains given below trace back to one sample, sequenced in a study of T cells expressing NK-cell markers. Following a re-call of the 5' RACE reads, TCRdb has one entry per CDR3 protein and lacks DNA. The sample includes some 280,000 distinct CDR3 sequences. The sequenced sample consisted of blood T cells: a sorted CD56 or NKG2C T cell subset, CD4+ or CD8+ T cells, or bulk PBMC T cells (not recorded which). These receptors all stem from a man in his late teens or twenties in good health.

CDR3 protein: CASSLAGQNYNEQFF. This sequence joins TRBV11-2 and TRBJ2-1; TCRdb designates TRBD1, a call that cannot be tested without DNA. Germline CDR1 reads SGHAT; CDR2 reads FQNNGV. This CDR3 region has 15 residues.

V is TRBV9 and J is TRBJ2-1; TCRdb returns TRBD2, unconfirmable since there is no DNA. CDR3 size: 17 residues. Germline V gene lookup returns CDR1 SGDLS and CDR2 YYNGEE. CDR3 in amino acids: CASSVMNSLAGRSEQFF. The complete variable domain, with remaining parts taken from reference TRBV9 and TRBJ2-1, reads DSGVTQTPKHLITATGQRVTLRCSPRSGDLSVYWYQQSLDQGLQFLIQYYNGEERAKGNILERFSAQQFPDLHSELNLSSLELGDSALYFCASSVMNSLAGRSEQFFGPGTRLTVL.

V usage is TRBV20-1 and J usage is TRBJ2-7. The CDR3 extends over 12 amino acids. In germline, CDR1 is DFQATT, CDR2 SNEGSKA (reference sequence). The CDR3 loop is CSAREAGWEQYF.

The CDR3 protein is CASSNPHTGLNEKLFF. The V gene is TRBV21-1, the J gene TRBJ1-4; TCRdb calls TRBD1, which cannot be checked without DNA. TRBV21-1 is annotated as a pseudogene. This CDR3 has 16 residues.

The chain has TRBV7-2 and TRBJ2-7; the D gene TCRdb calls, TRBD2, cannot be checked with no DNA. Germline V gene data show CDR1 as SGHTA and CDR2 as FQGNSA. This CDR3 comprises 13 residues. CDR3 in amino acids: CASSLGTRREQYF.

This chain links TRBV6-5 with TRBJ2-5. From germline, CDR1 is MNHEY and CDR2 SVGAGI. This CDR3 has 11 residues. CDR3 sequence: CASHDWKTQYF.

The gene calls are TRBV12-3 or TRBV12-4 and TRBJ1-2; TCRdb outputs TRBD1, but without DNA this stays unchecked. The CDR3 has 12 amino acids. The CDR3: CASSLKGYGYTF.

The gene calls are TRBV18 and TRBJ2-5; TCRdb proposes TRBD2, but this gene call is untestable without DNA. CDR1 and CDR2 from the germline V gene are KGHSH and LQKENI. This CDR3 has 14 amino acids. The CDR3 region is CASSPTRGSETQYF.

The CDR3 region is CASSLDGRFTQPQHF. The genes are TRBV5-4 and TRBJ1-5. CDR3 length: 15 amino acids. The germline gives CDR1 SGHNT, CDR2 YYREEE (reference sequence).